The clone carrying this TCR beta chain occurred many times. The CDR3 contains 18 residues. V gave up 0 bases and J gave up 8 bases, with 24 bases separating them. Germline CDR1 is MNHEY and CDR2 is SVGAGI. These data originate in a study of molecular identifiers for immune sequencing clone quantification. For bulk TCR libraries, previously described methods and listed TCR primers were used. MiXCR, run by TCRdb on the PCR reads, gives a single entry per CDR3 protein. Of under 650,000 distinct CDR3 sequences in the sample, 20% were seen once. The sequenced sample was naive CD8+ T cells from blood, with Jurkat cell RNA spiked in. As for subset: FACS-sorted CD8+CD4-CCR7+CD45RA+ naive T cells. The chain uses TRBV6-5 and TRBJ2-3; a weak D match, TRBD2 (5 bases). The sequence was obtained from a human donor in good health. Some libraries in this study had Jurkat cell RNA spiked in. The CDR3 sequence is CASSYSRPGTSNAGTQYF. Here the CDR3 DNA reads TGTGCCAGCAGTTACTCTCGTCCCGGAACCTCAAACGCGGGTACGCAGTATTTT.